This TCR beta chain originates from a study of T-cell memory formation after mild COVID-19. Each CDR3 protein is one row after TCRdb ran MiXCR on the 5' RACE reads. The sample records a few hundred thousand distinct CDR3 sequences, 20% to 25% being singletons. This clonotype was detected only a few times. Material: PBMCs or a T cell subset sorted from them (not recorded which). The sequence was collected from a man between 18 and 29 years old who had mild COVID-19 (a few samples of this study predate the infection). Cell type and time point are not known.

CDR3 protein: CASSFDRGTPLHF. The DNA for the CDR3 is TGTGCCAGCAGCTTCGACCGCGGTACACCCCTCCACTTT. The chain links TRBV7-3 to TRBJ1-6; D is undetermined. The V end was cut by 3 bases, the J end by 11 bases, with 11 bases between. The CDR3 extends over 13 amino acids. Germline lookup yields CDR1 SGHTA and CDR2 FQGTGA.